The following is a T cell receptor beta chain sequence with its context. The target of this receptor is not known. No base quality information exists; no much larger clone differs at one position. The data were obtained in a study of CD8+CD57+ T cells in acquired aplastic anemia (dated by TCRdb to the late 2010s). Regarding the research as a whole: A mean of about 3.2 ug of DNA, ranging from roughly 0.19 to 27.4 ug, was extracted from sorted CD4+ and CD8+ cells. CD8+CD57+ expansion was defined as frequency above the mean frequency observed in healthy subjects.

Overall study outcomes, separate from this receptor: No significant difference in CD8+ Simpson's diversity was found between patients and healthy controls (P=0.060). Around 28 CD8+ CDR3 sequences were found to be shared between patients and controls, but these sequences appeared to be highly expressed in patients and within the immunodominant clones of the patients.

CDR1 and CDR2 are drawn from the germline V gene (reference sequence): DFQATT, SNEGSKA. The V and J ends are trimmed by 2 bases and 8 bases, leaving 4 bases between them. The cysteine opens and the phenylalanine closes a CDR3 of 10 amino acids. The only DNA kept is the CDR3, 30 bases in frame from the first base. The patients picked for sequencing were ones in whom flow cytometry had shown an expansion of CD8+CD57+ cells. Every patient had severe acquired aplastic anemia, diagnosed using the International Study of Aplastic Anemia and Agranulocytosis and Camitta criteria. No therapy had been received by the patients at the time of blood sampling. In the study, sorted CD4+ and CD8+ blood T cells from patients with severe aplastic anemia and from healthy subjects underwent deep sequencing of TCR repertoires. Patients were enrolled in the USA under clinicaltrials.gov protocols 00001620, 01623167, 00001397, 00071045, 00081523 and 00961064. Ficoll-Paque density gradient centrifugation was used to isolate peripheral blood mononuclear cells. Before DNA was extracted, CD4+ and CD8+ T cells were sorted using either FACS or magnetic beads.

TCR beta VDJ combination and CDR3 sequence profiling used genomic DNA as the template. TCR repertoire sequencing was run on an Illumina HiSeq 2000. In the authors' own workflow: Repertoires were assessed using TRBV/TRBJ rearrangement plots, CDR3 size and DJ length profiles, and Simpson's diversity index. The immunodominant clone was defined as the most abundant DNA sequence in deep sequencing data. CDR3 amino acid sequences were checked for sharing between subjects and were compared against published repertoires and the VDJdb database. Starting from the raw public reads, TCRdb applied fastp trimming at Q25, assembled clones with MiXCR and retained in-frame beta chains. Identical CDR3 proteins give one entry, which carries the most common genes and DNA. The V and J calls were determined by TCRdb, not by the authors. This sample comprises hundreds of thousands of distinct CDR3 sequences, around 30% of them detected only once. Clones ranked in the top ten supply about 0.8% of the sample.

The sequence links TRBV20-1 to TRBJ1-5; no D gene can be assigned with confidence. The sample was sorted CD4+, CD8+, or CD8+CD57+ T cells (not recorded which) from PBMCs. The clonotype comes from a human donor with aplastic anemia. The DNA sequence is as follows: TGCAGTGCTAGAACGGAGCCCCAGCATTTT. This is translated as CSARTEPQHF.